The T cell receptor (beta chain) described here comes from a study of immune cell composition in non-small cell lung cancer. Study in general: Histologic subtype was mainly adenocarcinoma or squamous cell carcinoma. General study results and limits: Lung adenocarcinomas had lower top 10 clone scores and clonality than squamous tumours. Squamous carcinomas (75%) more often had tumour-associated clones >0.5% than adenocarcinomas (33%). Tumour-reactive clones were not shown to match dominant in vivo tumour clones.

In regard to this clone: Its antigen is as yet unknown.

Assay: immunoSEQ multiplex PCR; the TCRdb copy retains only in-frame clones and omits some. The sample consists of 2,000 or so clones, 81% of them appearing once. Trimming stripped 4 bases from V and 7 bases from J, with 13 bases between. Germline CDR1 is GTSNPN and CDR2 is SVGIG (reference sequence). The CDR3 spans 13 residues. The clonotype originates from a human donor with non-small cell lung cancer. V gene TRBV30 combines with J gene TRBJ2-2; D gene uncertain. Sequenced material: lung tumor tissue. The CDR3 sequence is CAWTGYRSGELFF. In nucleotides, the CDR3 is TGTGCCTGGACCGGATATAGGAGCGGGGAGCTGTTTTTT. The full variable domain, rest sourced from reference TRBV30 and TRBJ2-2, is SQTIHQWPATLVQPVGSPLSLECTVEGTSNPNLYWYRQAAGRGLQLLFYSVGIGQISSEVPQNLSASRPQDRQFILSSKKLLLSDSGFYLCAWTGYRSGELFFGEGSRLTVL.